These 11 T cell receptor beta chains share one sample of origin, sequenced in a study of blood T cell repertoires in COVID-19. Assay: immunoSEQ multiplex PCR; the TCRdb copy retains only in-frame clones and omits some. The sample lists about 230,000 clones; roughly 81% were seen once. Sequencing input: peripheral blood. All receptors derive from a man aged 35 to 55 with acute or convalescent COVID-19.

The rearrangement joins TRBV5-1 to TRBJ1-4, with TRBD1 matching 10 bases. J lost 8 bases, V lost 4 bases, and 2 bases had no gene match. The CDR3 length is 13 residues. The V gene's germline CDR1 is SGHRS and CDR2 YFSETQ. The CDR3 reads CASSGGQGEKLFF. CDR3 sequence (DNA): TGCGCCAGCAGCGGGGGACAGGGGGAAAAACTGTTTTTT.

The rearrangement links TRBV4-2 to TRBJ1-6; D possibly corresponds to TRBD1 (6 bases). V was pared by 1 base and J by 9 bases, with 10 bases between. Germline-derived CDR1 and CDR2 are LGHNA and YNFKEQ. This CDR3 comprises 14 residues. The CDR3: CASSQAGEGSPLHF. The CDR3 DNA is TGTGCCAGCAGCCAAGCAGGGGAGGGTTCACCCCTCCACTTT.

This chain uses TRBV6-5 with TRBJ2-5, with a possible D match to TRBD2 (6 bases). The CDR3 totals 13 residues. The V gene lost 7 bases and the J gene lost 4 bases, with 13 bases spanning the gap. Germline V gene sequence: CDR1 MNHEY, CDR2 SVGAGI. The CDR3 DNA is TGTGCCAGCACGAGGGGAGGAGGAGAGACCCAGTACTTC. Its protein product is CASTRGGGETQYF.

This clone was seen a few times. The rearrangement uses TRBV19 and TRBJ1-5, with D unresolved. CDR3 length: 15 residues. V was pared by 6 bases and J by 3 bases, with 15 bases between. Germline loops: CDR1 LNHDA, CDR2 SQIVND (reference sequence). This chain's CDR3 is CASRPSGGDNQPQHF. The CDR3 nucleotides are TGTGCCAGTAGACCGTCGGGAGGCGACAATCAGCCCCAGCATTTT.

This chain links TRBV7-3 with TRBJ2-3; 9 bases are shared with TRBD2. V lost 6 bases to trimming and J lost 2 bases; unmatched junction nucleotides: 6. The length of the CDR3 is 15 residues. Germline loops: CDR1 SGHTA, CDR2 FQGTGA. CDR3 residues: CASSSTSGDTDTQYF. The CDR3, as DNA: TGTGCCAGCAGTTCGACTAGCGGTGACACAGATACGCAGTATTTT.

This chain links TRBV6-5 with TRBJ1-4, with 8 bases that match TRBD1. V shed 5 bases, J shed 15 bases, and the junction held 11 bases outside the gene matches. CDR1 is MNHEY, CDR2 SVGAGI, per germline. This CDR3 spans 13 amino acids. Written as DNA, the CDR3 is TGTGCCAGCAGTAAACGGACAGGGACAAGGTTGTTTTTT. The encoded protein is CASSKRTGTRLFF.

This chain links TRBV7-8 with TRBJ2-7; D remains unclear. Germline values: CDR1 SGHVS, CDR2 FQNEAQ. CDR3 length: 14 residues. Trimming took 2 bases from V and 1 from J, leaving 9 bases between them. CDR3 coding DNA: TGTGCCAGCAGCTTATTGTCGAGATCCTACGAGCAGTACTTC. It translates to CASSLLSRSYEQYF.

The chain links TRBV6-2 or TRBV6-3 to TRBJ2-3; TRBD1 aligns across 10 bases. V gave up 4 bases and J gave up 1 base; unmatched junction bases: 5. There are 16 residues in the CDR3. The germline CDR1 and CDR2 sequences are MNHEY and SVGEGT. DNA of the CDR3: TGTGCCAGCAGTTCCAGGGACAGGGGTCGCACAGATACGCAGTATTTT. It codes for CASSSRDRGRTDTQYF.

This rearrangement joins TRBV6-5 to TRBJ1-2; D is ambiguous. This CDR3 region has 13 residues. In germline, CDR1 is MNHEY, CDR2 SVGAGI. V lost 6 bases, J lost 2 bases, and 10 bases lay in between. CDR3 DNA: TGTGCCAGCAGGTTGACACGAAACTATGGCTACACCTTC. The encoded protein is CASRLTRNYGYTF.

The V gene is TRBV28, the J gene TRBJ1-2; TRBD1 agrees at 11 bases. There are 12 residues in the CDR3. Per germline, CDR1 MDHEN and CDR2 SYDVKM. After removal of 5 bases from V and 7 bases from J, the junction contained 0 bases not matched to a gene. This CDR3 reads CASSGQGAGYTF. Written as DNA, the CDR3 is TGTGCCAGCAGTGGACAGGGGGCTGGCTACACCTTC.

This sequence joins TRBV5-1 and TRBJ2-1; TRBD2 might be the D (6 bases). CDR3 length: 16 amino acids. Looked up from germline, CDR1 is SGHRS and CDR2 is YFSETQ. Trimming removed 4 bases at V and 0 bases at J, with 14 bases between. DNA of the CDR3: TGCGCCAGCAGCGATTTTGCGGGGAGCTCCTACAATGAGCAGTTCTTC. Its translation is CASSDFAGSSYNEQFF.